These 11 T cell receptor beta chains were all obtained from the same sample, sequenced in a study of shared clonotypes between healthy human individuals. Some clones are missing from TCRdb's copy, which holds only in-frame ones; the method was immunoSEQ multiplex PCR. The sample includes more than 2,000,000 clones, over 90% of them seen just once. Material: naive CD4+ T cells from PBMCs. Subset specified: CD45RA+ positively selected. The receptors here all came from a man between 18 and 35 years old in good health. Some clones in this sample may be carry-over from other donors' samples.

The V call is TRBV27, the J call TRBJ1-1, with D maybe TRBD1 (5 bases). V lost 3 bases and J 4 bases, leaving 9 bases between the germline ends. Germline V gives CDR1 MNHEY, CDR2 SMNVEV (reference sequence). The CDR3 runs to 13 residues. CDR3 DNA sequence: TGTGCCAGCAGTTTTTGGGGGGGCACTGAAGCTTTCTTT. This sequence encodes CASSFWGGTEAFF.

V and J are TRBV2 and TRBJ2-3; possibly TRBD1 for D (5 bases). The germline V gene has CDR1 SNHLY and CDR2 FYNNEI. CDR3 length equals 16 residues. V lost 7 bases to trimming and J lost 2 bases, with 19 bases between them. The CDR3 DNA sequence: TGTGCCAGCACCCGTAGACCCATGGGGCTCACAGATACGCAGTATTTT. This codes for CASTRRPMGLTDTQYF.

The chain uses TRBV19 and TRBJ2-4, with D possibly being TRBD1 (8 bases). The CDR3 is 16 residues long. Trimming removed 5 bases from V and 0 bases from J, with 14 bases in between. Per germline, CDR1 LNHDA and CDR2 SQIVND (reference sequence). CDR3 residues: CASSPQGGTAKNIQYF. The CDR3 DNA is TGTGCCAGTAGTCCACAGGGGGGGACAGCCAAAAACATTCAGTACTTC.

The chain carries TRBV21-1 and TRBJ2-7; the DNA was not compared with TRBD2, the D call given in the table. TRBV21-1 has pseudogene status. CDR3 length equals 16 residues. CDR3 nucleotide sequence: TGTGCCAGCAGCAAAGTGTCGGGGAATCCGGCCTACGAGCAGTACTTC. Protein sequence: CASSKVSGNPAYEQYF.

This CDR3 is CASSLSPGLAGYSYEQYF. CDR3 DNA: TGTGCCAGCAGTTTATCCCCGGGACTAGCGGGATATTCCTACGAGCAGTACTTC. The chain recombines TRBV28 with TRBJ2-7; 13 positions match TRBD2. Trimming at V came to 1 base and at J to 1 base, leaving 7 bases not matched to a gene. The CDR3 is 18 amino acids. Germline CDR1 and CDR2: MDHEN and SYDVKM. Based on the CDR3 plus reference TRBV28 and TRBJ2-7, the full variable domain is DVKVTQSSRYLVKRTGEKVFLECVQDMDHENMFWYRQDPGLGLRLIYFSYDVKMKEKGDIPEGYSVSREKKERFSLILESASTNQTSMYLCASSLSPGLAGYSYEQYFGPGTRLTVT.

The rearrangement joins TRBV19 to TRBJ2-3; 12 bases fit TRBD2. V trimming: 5 bases; J trimming: 4 bases; junction bases outside the gene matches: 7. The CDR3 runs 16 residues. The germline V gene encodes CDR1 LNHDA and CDR2 SQIVND (reference sequence). Here the CDR3 DNA reads TGTGCCAGTAGTGGGACGACTAGCGGGAGCTCAGATACGCAGTATTTT. Its translation: CASSGTTSGSSDTQYF.

Regarding this clone: Sequence at one end of the junction differs from germline and may be a read error. The rearrangement joins TRBV6-5 to TRBJ2-1, with D maybe TRBD2 (5 bases). The CDR3 covers 15 residues. Germline CDR1 reads MNHEY; CDR2 reads SVGAGI. CDR3 in amino acids: CASSYSNYGTGNPIF. CDR3 coding DNA: TGTGCCAGCAGTTACTCGAATTACGGAACCGGGAATCCTATCTTC.

The V call is TRBV6-5, the J call TRBJ2-1; 7 positions agree with TRBD2. The CDR3 loop spans 15 amino acids. Trimming at V came to 6 bases and at J to 3 bases, leaving 8 bases not matched to a gene. Germline CDR1 is MNHEY and CDR2 is SVGAGI. CDR3 residues: CASRESGKGYNEQFF. The CDR3 nucleotides are TGTGCCAGCAGGGAAAGCGGGAAAGGCTACAATGAGCAGTTCTTC.

The V gene is TRBV6-1, the J gene TRBJ2-2; D ambiguous. Germline V lookup: CDR1 MNHNS, CDR2 SASEGT. This CDR3 contains 18 residues. Trimming took 4 bases from V and 3 from J, leaving 21 bases between them. Here the CDR3 DNA reads TGTGCCAGCAGTGCATTGGGTCGAGGTCTTGGATACACCGGGGAGCTGTTTTTT. This codes for CASSALGRGLGYTGELFF.

This clone was counted between two and nine times. V gene TRBV30 combines with J gene TRBJ2-1; D is unresolved. The CDR3 length is 11 residues. The germline V gene has CDR1 GTSNPN and CDR2 SVGIG (reference sequence). The V end was cut by 2 bases, the J end by 7 bases, with 6 bases between. This chain's CDR3 is CAWSTDNEQFF. The CDR3, as DNA: TGTGCCTGGAGTACCGATAATGAGCAGTTCTTC. The entire variable domain, with the rest obtained from reference TRBV30 and TRBJ2-1, is as follows: SQTIHQWPATLVQPVGSPLSLECTVEGTSNPNLYWYRQAAGRGLQLLFYSVGIGQISSEVPQNLSASRPQDRQFILSSKKLLLSDSGFYLCAWSTDNEQFFGPGTRLTVL.

The chain joins TRBV19 to TRBJ1-1, with 8 bases lining up with TRBD1. The V gene's germline CDR1 is LNHDA and CDR2 SQIVND (reference sequence). The CDR3 totals 15 residues. Unmatched junction bases numbered 14, after V lost 6 bases and J lost 8 bases. The CDR3 DNA follows: TGTGCCAGTAGCAGAGACAGGGGCGGTTTAGGGGAAGCTTTCTTT. Its protein is CASSRDRGGLGEAFF.